Shown below are 15 T cell receptor beta chains from a single sample sequenced in a study of T-cell reconstitution after alpha-beta-depleted transplantation in children. The authors prepared the TCRbeta library with unique molecular identifiers. Using its own MiXCR run on the PCR reads, TCRdb lists one record per CDR3 protein. The data contain roughly 670,000 distinct CDR3 sequences, 10% to 15% of them singletons. This material consisted of PBMCs, taken before TCRalphabeta/CD19-depleted stem cell transplant. These receptors originate from a girl aged 2 to 9 with congenital amegakaryocytic thrombocytopenia, due to receive a stem cell transplant.

This clonotype showed up many times. V usage is TRBV20-1 and J usage is TRBJ1-1; no firm D call. V dropped 3 bases and J dropped 3 bases, with 8 bases sitting between them. The CDR3 loop spans 12 amino acids. Per germline, CDR1 DFQATT and CDR2 SNEGSKA (reference sequence). CDR3 DNA sequence: TGCAGTGCTAGCCGGGAGGACACTGAAGCTTTCTTT. Its protein is CSASREDTEAFF.

The chain links TRBV5-1 to TRBJ2-1; the D gene is possibly TRBD2 (6 bases). This CDR3 has 11 amino acids. Germline CDR1 reads SGHRS; CDR2 reads YFSETQ. The V gene lost 2 bases and the J gene lost 15 bases, with 12 bases spanning the gap. CDR3 loop: CASSLDGSPFF. The CDR3 nucleotides read TGCGCCAGCAGCTTAGACGGGAGTCCGTTCTTC.

This clonotype was seen many times. The chain joins TRBV5-1 to TRBJ1-2; 8 bases match TRBD1. The V gene end was trimmed by 6 bases and the J gene end by 4 bases; junction bases not matched to a gene: 23. Germline V gene sequence: CDR1 SGHRS, CDR2 YFSETQ. This CDR3 is 19 amino acids long. Written as DNA, the CDR3 is TGCGCCAGCATGGGAAACACGGAAACGAGGACAGGGACGATCTATGGCTACACCTTC. This sequence encodes CASMGNTETRTGTIYGYTF.

The chain couples TRBV7-2 to TRBJ2-1, with TRBD2 matching over 7 bases. Trimming at V came to 8 bases and at J to 2 bases, leaving 3 bases not matched to a gene. This CDR3 spans 13 amino acids. Germline loops: CDR1 SGHTA, CDR2 FQGNSA. The CDR3 region has the DNA TGTGCCAGCCTCGGGAGGACCTACAATGAGCAGTTCTTC. This encodes CASLGRTYNEQFF.

V and J are TRBV7-2 and TRBJ2-4, with TRBD2 matching 7 bases. CDR3 length: 15 amino acids. J gave up 8 bases and V 0 bases, and 7 bases lay outside the gene matches. Germline V gene lookup returns CDR1 SGHTA and CDR2 FQGNSA. DNA of the CDR3: TGTGCCAGCAGCTTAGCCCCGGGGAGCGGGGACATTCAGTACTTC. Protein product: CASSLAPGSGDIQYF.

The V call is TRBV5-6, the J call TRBJ2-3, with a tentative D call TRBD1 (6 bases). The CDR3 covers 17 residues. Germline lookup yields CDR1 SGHDT and CDR2 YYEEEE. V gave up 6 bases and J gave up 4 bases, with 24 bases separating them. The CDR3 DNA reads as TGTGCCAGCAAACTTAGCCAGGGGATATGGACCCCAGATACGCAGTATTTT. Translating gives CASKLSQGIWTPDTQYF.

This clonotype was observed at least ten times. The chain recombines TRBV10-3 with TRBJ2-1, with 12 bases lining up with TRBD2. V lost 3 bases to trimming and J lost 8 bases; unmatched junction nucleotides: 8. The CDR3 runs to 16 residues. The germline V gene has CDR1 ENHRY and CDR2 SYGVKD. The CDR3 DNA sequence: TGTGCCATCAGTGACCCCGGACTAGCGGGAATGTATGAGCAGTTCTTC. Encoded protein: CAISDPGLAGMYEQFF.

In its sample, this clonotype was seen many times. This rearrangement joins TRBV5-6 to TRBJ1-2, with D hard to call. Looked up from germline, CDR1 is SGHDT and CDR2 is YYEEEE. Trimming pared 6 bases from V and 4 bases from J, leaving 19 bases between. The CDR3 runs to 15 residues. The chain's CDR3 is CASTRILTPGYGYTF. In nucleotides, the CDR3 is TGTGCCAGCACCCGGATCTTAACACCCGGCTATGGCTACACCTTC.

The CDR3 protein is CASTKGVNQPQHF. For the CDR3, the DNA is TGCGCCAGCACTAAGGGCGTAAATCAGCCCCAGCATTTT. The V and J genes are TRBV5-1 and TRBJ1-5; D unclear. The germline CDR1 and CDR2 sequences are SGHRS and YFSETQ. Trimming took 6 bases from V and 4 from J, leaving 11 bases between them. This CDR3 spans 13 amino acids. The entire variable domain, with the rest obtained from reference TRBV5-1 and TRBJ1-5, is as follows: KAGVTQTPRYLIKTRGQQVTLSCSPISGHRSVSWYQQTPGQGLQFLFEYFSETQRNKGNFPGRFSGRQFSNSRSEMNVSTLELGDSALYLCASTKGVNQPQHFGDGTRLSIL.

This clonotype came up many times. V gene TRBV29-1 combines with J gene TRBJ2-7; D possibly corresponds to TRBD2 (6 bases). The length of the CDR3 is 15 residues. V dropped 6 bases and J dropped 0 bases, with 18 bases sitting between them. Germline CDR1 and CDR2: SQVTM and ANQGSEA. The CDR3 bases are TGCAGCGTCGGCCGTACTGGGACTGGCTCCTACGAGCAGTACTTC. It translates to CSVGRTGTGSYEQYF.

This clonotype was detected many times. This rearrangement joins TRBV12-3 or TRBV12-4 to TRBJ2-2, with D unresolved. The ends were cut back, 3 bases at V and 7 bases at J, with 15 bases in the middle. There are 15 residues in the CDR3. The CDR3 protein is CASSFPPFDDGELFF. Written as DNA, the CDR3 is TGTGCCAGCAGTTTCCCCCCCTTCGACGACGGGGAGCTGTTTTTT.

In this sample, this clonotype turned up a few times. The chain is built from TRBV5-1 and TRBJ2-2; TRBD2 matches 7 bases. Germline V gene lookup returns CDR1 SGHRS and CDR2 YFSETQ. With V trimmed by 5 bases and J by 1 base, 5 bases remained unmatched. The CDR3 sequence is 15 residues long. The CDR3 loop is CASRNLAENTGELFF. CDR3 DNA: TGCGCCAGCAGAAATCTAGCGGAGAACACCGGGGAGCTGTTTTTT.

The chain is built from TRBV5-1 and TRBJ2-1; D might be TRBD2 (6 bases). This CDR3 has 13 residues. V dropped 3 bases and J dropped 7 bases, with 11 bases sitting between them. Germline lookup yields CDR1 SGHRS and CDR2 YFSETQ. The CDR3 sequence: CASSWDWGNEQFF. CDR3 coding DNA: TGCGCCAGCAGCTGGGACTGGGGGAATGAGCAGTTCTTC.

A few counts support this clonotype. The chain recombines TRBV19 with TRBJ2-1, with D uncertain. Germline V gene data show CDR1 as LNHDA and CDR2 as SQIVND (reference sequence). The ends were cut back, 1 base at V and 0 bases at J, with 7 bases in the middle. CDR3 size: 15 residues. In DNA, the CDR3 is TGTGCCAGTAGTATAGTCCCGAGCTCCTACAATGAGCAGTTCTTC. Translated, it gives CASSIVPSSYNEQFF. The entire variable domain, with the rest obtained from reference TRBV19 and TRBJ2-1, is as follows: DGGITQSPKYLFRKEGQNVTLSCEQNLNHDAMYWYRQDPGQGLRLIYYSQIVNDFQKGDIAEGYSVSREKKESFPLTVTSAQKNPTAFYLCASSIVPSSYNEQFFGPGTRLTVL.

This clonotype was detected ten times or more. CDR3 DNA sequence: TGTGCCACCTGCCCGGACACCAGGATGGGCTACACCTTC. Encoded protein: CATCPDTRMGYTF. This chain connects TRBV6-6 to TRBJ1-2; D possibly corresponds to TRBD1 (5 bases). The CDR3 length is 13 residues. V gave up 10 bases and J gave up 8 bases, with 20 bases separating them. The germline CDR1 and CDR2 sequences are MNHNY and SVGAGI (reference sequence).